A single sample gave rise to the 18 T cell receptor beta chains below, sequenced in a study of T cell responses to AZD1222 COVID-19 vaccine. TCRdb's table, derived via immunoSEQ multiplex PCR, lists solely in-frame clones and lacks some. The sample consists of fewer than 95,000 clones, less than 95% of them appearing once. Sequenced here: peripheral blood, sampled 28 days after the second AZD1222 dose. Receptors originate from an adult who received the AZD1222 COVID-19 vaccine.

The chain links TRBV18 to TRBJ2-3; D remains ambiguous. The CDR3 runs 14 residues. V was pared by 0 bases and J by 2 bases, with 6 bases between. Germline CDR1 KGHSH, CDR2 LQKENI. The chain's CDR3 is CASSPPGFTDTQYF. The CDR3 DNA sequence: TGTGCCAGCTCACCACCAGGATTCACAGATACGCAGTATTTT.

This chain uses TRBV5-1 with TRBJ2-3; 11 nucleotides align to TRBD2. With V trimmed by 2 bases and J by 2 bases, 7 bases remained unmatched. There are 17 residues in the CDR3. Germline CDR1 and CDR2: SGHRS and YFSETQ. The CDR3 DNA follows: TGCGCCAGCAGCTTTTACTCGACTAGCGGGATCACAGATACGCAGTATTTT. This encodes CASSFYSTSGITDTQYF.

The chain couples TRBV7-9 to TRBJ1-1, with 11 positions matching TRBD1. Germline V gene data show CDR1 as SEHNR and CDR2 as FQNEAQ (reference sequence). V shed 5 bases and J 7 bases; nucleotides not matched to a gene: 3. This CDR3 has 13 residues. CDR3 sequence reads: CASSHGTGGEAFF. The CDR3 nucleotides are TGTGCCAGCAGCCACGGGACAGGGGGTGAAGCTTTCTTT. Full variable domain (outside the CDR3, taken from reference TRBV7-9 and TRBJ1-1): DTGVSQNPRHKITKRGQNVTFRCDPISEHNRLYWYRQTLGQGPEFLTYFQNEAQLEKSRLLSDRFSAERPKGSFSTLEIQRTEQGDSAMYLCASSHGTGGEAFFGQGTRLTVV.

This chain joins TRBV7-8 and TRBJ2-1; D gene unclear. The germline CDR1 and CDR2 sequences are SGHVS and FQNEAQ. V lost 5 bases and J lost 9, with 8 bases in between. The CDR3 contains 11 residues. CDR3 in amino acids: CASSPNGEQFF. The CDR3 DNA reads as TGTGCCAGCAGCCCCAACGGTGAGCAGTTCTTC.

The count of this clone is one. J is TRBJ2-7 and V is TRBV15, with 7 nucleotides matching TRBD1. The V and J ends lost 0 bases and 3 bases, in that order; junction bases with no gene match: 14. The germline CDR1 and CDR2 sequences are LNHNV and YYDKDF (reference sequence). The CDR3 totals 18 residues. CDR3: CATSRDYQGQFKSYEQYF. In nucleotides, the CDR3 is TGTGCCACCAGCAGAGATTACCAGGGACAGTTCAAAAGCTACGAGCAGTACTTC. Filled out from reference TRBV15 and TRBJ2-7, the complete variable domain reads DAMVIQNPRYQVTQFGKPVTLSCSQTLNHNVMYWYQQKSSQAPKLLFHYYDKDFNNEADTPDNFQSRRPNTSFCFLDIRSPGLGDTAMYLCATSRDYQGQFKSYEQYFGPGTRLTVT.

The CDR3 region is CASSFQGIAPDTQYF. The CDR3 bases are TGTGCCAGCAGCTTCCAGGGAATAGCCCCAGATACGCAGTATTTT. The V gene is TRBV5-5, the J gene TRBJ2-3; D possibly corresponds to TRBD1 (5 bases). Between the trimmed V and J ends, which lost 2 bases and 4 bases, there was a span of 14 bases. The germline gives CDR1 SGHKS, CDR2 YYEKEE (reference sequence). This CDR3 is 15 amino acids long.

The chain links TRBV28 to TRBJ2-1, with a possible D match to TRBD2 (6 bases). This CDR3 spans 13 amino acids. Trimming cost V 3 bases and J 5 bases, with 8 bases left between them. Germline CDR1 MDHEN, CDR2 SYDVKM. The CDR3 here is CASSFWRDNEQFF. CDR3 nucleotide sequence: TGTGCCAGCAGTTTCTGGAGGGACAATGAGCAGTTCTTC.

This clone was detected only once. V usage is TRBV19 and J usage is TRBJ2-7, with TRBD1 matching 7 bases. V lost 5 bases and J lost 3; bases outside the gene matches: 13. Germline CDR1 and CDR2: LNHDA and SQIVND (reference sequence). The CDR3 length is 16 residues. CDR3 nucleotide sequence: TGTGCCAGTAGTCTCTCCGGTTCGACAGGGCTCTACGAGCAGTACTTC. The encoded protein is CASSLSGSTGLYEQYF.

This clone was recorded once. The chain carries TRBV2 and TRBJ2-5; TRBD2 matches at 12 bases. V was clipped by 6 bases and J by 7 bases; unmatched bases: 12. CDR3 length: 16 amino acids. The germline gives CDR1 SNHLY, CDR2 FYNNEI. DNA for the CDR3: TGTGCCAGCAGCAGCCGACTAGCGGGAGCGTTTGGGACCCAGTACTTC. It specifies CASSSRLAGAFGTQYF.

The chain couples TRBV28 to TRBJ2-2; D possibly matches TRBD1 or TRBD2 (6 bases each). CDR1 and CDR2 from the germline V gene are MDHEN and SYDVKM. V lost 4 bases and J lost 2, with 11 bases in between. The length of the CDR3 is 15 residues. The CDR3 region has the DNA TGTGCCAGCAGTTCTAGGGGGGTTAACACCGGGGAGCTGTTTTTT. Translating it yields CASSSRGVNTGELFF. Full variable domain (remainder filled in from reference TRBV28 and TRBJ2-2): DVKVTQSSRYLVKRTGEKVFLECVQDMDHENMFWYRQDPGLGLRLIYFSYDVKMKEKGDIPEGYSVSREKKERFSLILESASTNQTSMYLCASSSRGVNTGELFFGEGSRLTVL.

This rearrangement joins TRBV5-1 to TRBJ2-7; 7 bases align to TRBD1. The length of the CDR3 is 13 residues. Germline-derived CDR1 and CDR2 are SGHRS and YFSETQ. V gave up 3 bases and J gave up 7 bases; unmatched junction bases: 7. The chain's CDR3 is CASSSGTAWEQYF. The CDR3 nucleotides are TGCGCCAGCAGCTCCGGGACAGCGTGGGAGCAGTACTTC.

V is TRBV5-1 and J is TRBJ2-5; possibly TRBD1 or TRBD2 for D (6 bases each). V lost 4 bases and J 3 bases, leaving 16 bases between the germline ends. Germline CDR1 reads SGHRS; CDR2 reads YFSETQ. This CDR3 is 15 amino acids long. The CDR3 loop is CASSLRDTGEETQYF. The CDR3 DNA reads as TGCGCCAGCAGCCTCCGGGACACGGGGGAAGAGACCCAGTACTTC.

The V and J genes are TRBV30 and TRBJ1-2; the match to TRBD1 covers 7 bases. The CDR3 is made up of 13 amino acids. Germline loops: CDR1 GTSNPN, CDR2 SVGIG (reference sequence). V lost 0 bases to trimming and J lost 4 bases; unmatched junction nucleotides: 2. Written as DNA, the CDR3 is TGTGCCTGGAGTGTAACAGGGGCCTATGGCTACACCTTC. It is translated as CAWSVTGAYGYTF.

CDR3 bases: TGTGCCAGCAGTTTACGGGGGGGGTCTAACTATGGCTACACCTTC. This codes for CASSLRGGSNYGYTF. V usage is TRBV27 and J usage is TRBJ1-2, with a tentative D call TRBD1 (5 bases). Germline V gene sequence: CDR1 MNHEY, CDR2 SMNVEV (reference sequence). Trimming took off 2 bases at V and 0 bases at J, with 10 bases between the two ends. The CDR3 is made up of 15 amino acids.

Written as DNA, the CDR3 is TGTGCCAGCAGCTTAGGGAGTCAAGGACCCCAAGAGACCCAGTACTTC. Translation: CASSLGSQGPQETQYF. This chain joins TRBV7-6 and TRBJ2-5; D is unclear. V lost 1 base and J lost 1, with 13 bases in between. The CDR3 has 16 amino acids. CDR1 and CDR2 from the germline V gene are SGHVS and FNYEAQ.

The genes are TRBV29-1 and TRBJ2-2; D gene unclear. V lost 3 bases to trimming and J lost 1 base, with 6 bases between them. Germline V gene sequence: CDR1 SQVTM, CDR2 ANQGSEA. CDR3 length equals 13 residues. The CDR3 region has the DNA TGCAGCGTTGAGGAGAGGAACACCGGGGAGCTGTTTTTT. Translation: CSVEERNTGELFF.

The chain combines TRBV5-1 with TRBJ2-5; 7 bases match TRBD1. This CDR3 has 13 residues. V trimming: 4 bases; J trimming: 4 bases; junction bases outside the gene matches: 4. Germline CDR1 is SGHRS and CDR2 is YFSETQ. The DNA of the CDR3 is TGCGCCAGCAGCACGGGACAGACAGAGACCCAGTACTTC. Translated: CASSTGQTETQYF.

CDR3 region: CASSLEVLAGAKNIQYF. The CDR3 bases are TGTGCCAGCAGCTTAGAAGTACTAGCGGGAGCCAAAAACATTCAGTACTTC. This chain links TRBV7-9 with TRBJ2-4; 9 nucleotides line up with TRBD2. This CDR3 contains 17 residues. CDR1 SEHNR and CDR2 FQNEAQ come from the germline V gene (reference sequence). V shed 1 base, J shed 0 bases, and the junction held 4 bases outside the gene matches.